The 23 T cell receptor beta chains listed next were all sequenced from one sample in a study of PD-1 blockade in classical Hodgkin lymphoma. All patients relapsed after autologous stem cell transplantation, and brentuximab vedotin exposure varied. Libraries were prepared by immunoSEQ multiplex PCR; TCRdb keeps only in-frame clonotypes and omits some of them. This sample has fewer than 65,000 clones; roughly nine tenths occur once, and the top ten carry approximately 16%. The sequenced sample was peripheral blood mononuclear cells (PBMCs), obtained at baseline. Receptors were obtained from a human donor with classical Hodgkin lymphoma.

The rearrangement joins TRBV7-9 to TRBJ2-7; 7 bases are shared with TRBD1. Germline V lookup: CDR1 SEHNR, CDR2 FQNEAQ (reference sequence). Trimming took 4 bases from V and 1 from J; bases not matched to a gene: 7. The length of the CDR3 is 15 residues. CDR3 loop: CASSSGGWGSYEQYF. In DNA, the CDR3 is TGTGCCAGCAGCTCAGGGGGATGGGGTTCCTACGAGCAGTACTTC.

CDR3 in amino acids: CASSFGGRDEQFF. The CDR3 nucleotides read TGTGCCAGCAGTTTTGGAGGGCGGGATGAGCAGTTCTTC. The chain employs TRBV27 and TRBJ2-1; maybe TRBD2 (6 bases). Looked up from germline, CDR1 is MNHEY and CDR2 is SMNVEV (reference sequence). Between the trimmed V and J ends, which lost 3 bases and 8 bases, there was a span of 11 bases. The CDR3 consists of 13 residues.

V gene TRBV10-3 combines with J gene TRBJ1-3, with D perhaps matching TRBD1 (5 bases). The CDR3 totals 17 residues. Germline V CDR1 and CDR2: ENHRY, SYGVKD. V was trimmed by 1 base and J by 0 bases, leaving 13 bases between them. In DNA form, the CDR3 reads TGTGCCATCAGTGAGTTTTCTGACAGCAGCTCTGGAAACACCATATATTTT. Residues: CAISEFSDSSSGNTIYF.

J is TRBJ2-5 and V is TRBV2; D not certain. The ends were cut back, 6 bases at V and 2 bases at J, with 7 bases in the middle. CDR1 and CDR2 (germline): SNHLY, FYNNEI. CDR3 length: 12 amino acids. The CDR3 loop is CASRGIQETQYF. Here the CDR3 DNA reads TGTGCCAGCAGGGGGATTCAAGAGACCCAGTACTTC.

This clone was seen a few times. V usage is TRBV2 and J usage is TRBJ1-3, with no clear D. Trimming cost V 3 bases and J 0 bases, with 3 bases left between them. CDR1 and CDR2 (germline): SNHLY, FYNNEI. The CDR3 has 13 residues. The chain's CDR3 is CASSESSGNTIYF. The CDR3 nucleotides read TGTGCCAGCAGTGAGAGCTCTGGAAACACCATATATTTT. Together with reference TRBV2 and TRBJ1-3, the CDR3 gives the full variable domain: EPEVTQTPSHQVTQMGQEVILRCVPISNHLYFYWYRQILGQKVEFLVSFYNNEISEKSEIFDDQFSVERPDGSNFTLKIRSTKLEDSAMYFCASSESSGNTIYFGEGSWLTVV.

This rearrangement joins TRBV5-1 to TRBJ2-3; TRBD1 is a possible D gene (7 bases). CDR1 SGHRS and CDR2 YFSETQ come from the germline V gene. CDR3 length: 15 residues. The V end lost 7 bases, the J end lost 3 bases, and 18 bases lay between the germline ends. CDR3 region: CASGVQGGGTDTQYF. The CDR3 nucleotides read TGCGCCAGCGGCGTTCAGGGGGGAGGAACAGATACGCAGTATTTT.

The chain employs TRBV7-9 and TRBJ2-5; D is ambiguous. The germline V gene has CDR1 SEHNR and CDR2 FQNEAQ (reference sequence). The CDR3 has 14 amino acids. Trimming removed 5 bases at V and 5 bases at J, with 15 bases between. In DNA, the CDR3 is TGTGCCAGCAGCCTCGACCCGTACGGGGAGACCCAGTACTTC. It translates to CASSLDPYGETQYF.

The J gene is TRBJ1-5, the V gene TRBV27, with a possible D match to TRBD1 (5 bases). V lost 1 base and J 4 bases, leaving 8 bases between the germline ends. Germline V gene sequence: CDR1 MNHEY, CDR2 SMNVEV (reference sequence). The CDR3 covers 14 residues. The CDR3 DNA is TGTGCCAGCAGTTTATGGGAGGGGAATCAGCCCCAGCATTTT. The encoded protein is CASSLWEGNQPQHF.

CDR3 DNA sequence: TGTGCCAGCAGTGCAAACTTAAACACTGAAGCTTTCTTT. The encoded protein is CASSANLNTEAFF. The chain has TRBV6-1 and TRBJ1-1; D is unclear. CDR1 is MNHNS, CDR2 SASEGT, per germline. Trimming took 4 bases from V and 2 from J, leaving 8 bases between them. This CDR3 comprises 13 residues.

The chain uses TRBV18 and TRBJ2-5; 9 nucleotides align to TRBD1. The CDR3 covers 17 residues. J lost 7 bases, V lost 2 bases, and 14 bases had no gene match. Germline V gene lookup returns CDR1 KGHSH and CDR2 LQKENI. The CDR3 spells CASSPTSGTGPLRTQYF. In DNA, the CDR3 is TGTGCCAGCTCACCAACTTCCGGGACAGGGCCCCTGAGGACCCAGTACTTC.

The V and J genes are TRBV10-3 and TRBJ1-1; D uncertain. V shed 6 bases and J shed 5 bases, with 22 bases lying between them. Germline CDR1 ENHRY, CDR2 SYGVKD. The CDR3 loop spans 16 amino acids. The CDR3 nucleotides are TGTGCCATCAGGAGCGCCCTGAACCGAACTCGGACTGAAGCTTTCTTT. Residues: CAIRSALNRTRTEAFF.

The chain is built from TRBV6-1 and TRBJ1-2, with a possible D match to TRBD1 (5 bases). Germline CDR1 MNHNS, CDR2 SASEGT. The CDR3 consists of 14 residues. Trimming shortened V by 6 bases and J by 7 bases, and 18 bases separated the two germline ends. CDR3 coding DNA: TGTGCCAGCAGAACCCGGGGCTTATTTCCTGGCTACACCTTC. Protein: CASRTRGLFPGYTF.

The CDR3, as DNA: TGTGCCAGCAGCCCCGGGACCATGGACACCGGGGAGCTGTTTTTT. It is translated as CASSPGTMDTGELFF. This sequence joins TRBV2 and TRBJ2-2; D may correspond to TRBD1 or TRBD2 (5 bases each). Germline-derived CDR1 and CDR2 are SNHLY and FYNNEI. V dropped 6 bases and J dropped 3 bases, with 14 bases sitting between them. The CDR3 covers 15 residues.

This clone was recorded only once. The chain carries TRBV6-1 and TRBJ1-1; D might be TRBD1 (5 bases). The ends were cut back, 5 bases at V and 0 bases at J, with 10 bases in the middle. The CDR3 extends over 14 amino acids. Germline V CDR1 and CDR2: MNHNS, SASEGT. The CDR3 DNA reads TGTGCCAGCAGTTTAGGGACGATGAACACTGAAGCTTTCTTT. Translating gives CASSLGTMNTEAFF.

This sequence joins TRBV4-2 and TRBJ1-5; D is possibly TRBD1 (5 bases). Germline values: CDR1 LGHNA, CDR2 YNFKEQ. V was cut by 5 bases and J by 6 bases, with 14 bases left in between. The CDR3 contains 14 residues. The CDR3 DNA is TGTGCCAGCAGCTTATTCCCGGGGGGTCAGCCCCAGCATTTT. It translates to CASSLFPGGQPQHF.

CDR3 bases: TGTGCCAGCAGCTTAGCGCTATACCCAGAGGATGTTGTCTACACCTTC. This sequence encodes CASSLALYPEDVVYTF. The V gene is TRBV7-8, the J gene TRBJ1-2; no clear D. V was trimmed by 0 bases and J by 10 bases, leaving 21 bases between them. This CDR3 is 16 amino acids long. Germline lookup yields CDR1 SGHVS and CDR2 FQNEAQ.

V is TRBV5-1 and J is TRBJ2-2; perhaps TRBD2 as D (6 bases). Germline values: CDR1 SGHRS, CDR2 YFSETQ. This CDR3 comprises 16 residues. V lost 4 bases to trimming and J lost 2 bases, with 15 bases between them. Here the CDR3 DNA reads TGCGCCAGCAGCCATCGACTAGAAAAAAACACCGGGGAGCTGTTTTTT. It encodes CASSHRLEKNTGELFF.

This chain connects TRBV6-6 to TRBJ2-3; 8 nucleotides line up with TRBD2. V was clipped by 9 bases and J by 4 bases; unmatched bases: 6. CDR3 size: 13 residues. Germline CDR1 is MNHNY and CDR2 is SVGAGI (reference sequence). CDR3 protein: CASTRGGPDTQYF. The DNA of the CDR3 is TGTGCCAGTACCCGGGGGGGCCCAGATACGCAGTATTTT.

The chain uses TRBV18 and TRBJ2-2; 9 bases are shared with TRBD2. The CDR3 runs to 15 residues. J gave up 5 bases and V 4 bases, and 5 bases lay outside the gene matches. Germline V gives CDR1 KGHSH, CDR2 LQKENI. CDR3: CASSLRTSETGELFF. The CDR3 coding sequence is TGTGCCAGCTCACTTAGGACTAGCGAAACCGGGGAGCTGTTTTTT.

The V and J genes are TRBV15 and TRBJ1-3; no firm D call. The germline CDR1 and CDR2 sequences are LNHNV and YYDKDF (reference sequence). CDR3 size: 15 residues. V was pared by 0 bases and J by 1 base, with 7 bases between. CDR3 loop: CATSRDRGSGNTIYF. The CDR3 DNA follows: TGTGCCACCAGCAGAGACCGCGGTTCTGGAAACACCATATATTTT.

The chain has TRBV29-1 and TRBJ1-2; D is perhaps TRBD1 (5 bases). This CDR3 has 11 amino acids. In germline, CDR1 is SQVTM, CDR2 ANQGSEA. The CDR3 DNA is TGCAGTTGGGGGGACGGGGTTGGCTACACCTTC. Encoded protein: CSWGDGVGYTF.

Comments on this clone: The junction departs from the called germline gene at one end, perhaps through a read error. V and J are TRBV7-9 and TRBJ1-1; no definite D call. The CDR3 is 13 residues long. Germline V gives CDR1 SEHNR, CDR2 FQNEAQ (reference sequence). CDR3 nucleotides: TGTGCCAGCAGTTTAGACGGAGACACTGAAGCTTTCTTT. Amino acids: CASSLDGDTEAFF. Variable domain in full (rest from reference TRBV7-9 and TRBJ1-1): DTGVSQNPRHKITKRGQNVTFRCDPISEHNRLYWYRQTLGQGPEFLTYFQNEAQLEKSRLLSDRFSAERPKGSFSTLEIQRTEQGDSAMYLCASSLDGDTEAFFGQGTRLTVV.

The V call is TRBV27, the J call TRBJ2-7; 9 bases map to TRBD1. The CDR3 is made up of 14 amino acids. The germline V gene encodes CDR1 MNHEY and CDR2 SMNVEV (reference sequence). V gave up 6 bases and J gave up 5 bases; unmatched junction bases: 8. This CDR3 is CASSFRDRDHEQYF. CDR3 nucleotides: TGTGCCAGCAGCTTCCGGGACAGGGACCACGAGCAGTACTTC.